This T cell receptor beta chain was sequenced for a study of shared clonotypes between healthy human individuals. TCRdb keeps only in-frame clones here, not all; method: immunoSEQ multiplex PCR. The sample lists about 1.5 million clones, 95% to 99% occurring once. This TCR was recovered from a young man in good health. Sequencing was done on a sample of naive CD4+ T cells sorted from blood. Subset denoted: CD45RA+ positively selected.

In DNA, the CDR3 is TGTGCCAGCAGCTTATCCGGGACTAGCGGGAGCTCAGATACGCAGTATTTT. It translates to CASSLSGTSGSSDTQYF. The chain carries TRBV7-3 and TRBJ2-3; 14 nucleotides agree with TRBD2. Germline V gives CDR1 SGHTA, CDR2 FQGTGA. This CDR3 spans 17 amino acids. Germline trimming cut 2 bases from V and 4 bases from J; bases unmatched to any gene: 5.